The T cell receptor (beta chain) under discussion was sequenced for a study of T cell responses to AZD1222 COVID-19 vaccine (dated by TCRdb to about 2021). As for the study more broadly: A total of roughly 240 trial participants underwent TCR sequencing, of whom some 210 received two doses of AZD1222 and about 25 received two doses of the MenACWY control vaccine. Trial participants were enrolled by age into subgroups of 18-55, 56-69 and 70-plus years, and about 150, 27 and 61 TCR-sequenced participants, respectively, were included in these subgroups. Results the study describes overall, beyond this receptor: Epitopes outside the regions mutated in the B.1.351 and B.1.1.7 variants were reportedly recognized by nearly half of the unique spike-specific TCRs. Most participants were white British and females outnumbered males, and the authors suggested that clonal diversity may have been underestimated. The 56-69-year group was small, and its depth increase did not reach significance, likely because of low power. Only a handful of AZD1222 recipients were SARS-CoV-2 seropositive at baseline, limiting conclusions about previously exposed vaccinees. After two AZD1222 doses, spike-specific TCR breadth and depth were significantly higher than at day 0 and than in MenACWY recipients. The vaccine-associated CD4 TCRs covered the entire spike protein, and the dominant responses fell in regions 160-218 and 743-854. No day 14 peak-response samples were available, so repertoires were characterized only after the peak T cell response.

The CDR3 regions of human TCRbeta chains were analyzed by immunosequencing. As for the authors' bioinformatics: TCRs in the repertoires were compared against a reference library of SARS-CoV-2-specific TCRs that had been generated with the MIRA antigen-specificity platform. Breadth was defined as the fraction of unique TCRs that were SARS-CoV-2-associated, and depth was defined as the fraction of total T cells that were SARS-CoV-2-associated. Using the MIRA data, every spike-specific TCR was mapped to the spike region that the TCR reacted to and assigned to either a CD4 or a CD8 class. Log10-transformed breadth and depth values were compared by one-way ANOVA with Sidak's multiple comparisons tests. TCRdb mirrors the immuneACCESS table, restricted to in-frame sequences. Some clones are absent from its copies; in checked studies, under half trace to an unresolved V gene, and the reason for the others is unknown. V, J and clone size are taken as reported in that table, and D and trimming were inferred from the DNA itself. Present in this sample are around 80,000 clones, 80% to 95% of which were seen just once. 4% to 5.5% of the sample lies in the top ten.

In the paper's terms, the time point label means: about 28 days (+/-7) after the second vaccine dose. Because spike-specific TCR depth and breadth did not differ between the two schedules, AZD1222 recipients who got a second dose at roughly 4 weeks were pooled with those who got a second dose at roughly 12 weeks. Vaccinee samples came from UK trials COV001 and COV002, including a single-blind randomized controlled phase 2/3 trial of AZD1222 (ChAdOx1 nCoV-19) in healthy adults. For TCRbeta chain sequencing, PBMC samples from trial participants were taken at day 0 and at day 28 after the second dose. Notes on this clone: Its antigen is still unknown. No clone much larger than this one lies a single base away; base qualities are absent.

Sequencing was performed on peripheral blood, taken 28 days after the second AZD1222 dose. This receptor was taken from an adult who received the AZD1222 COVID-19 vaccine.

The CDR3 loop reads CASSQQDRYGYTF. Here is the DNA: TGCGCCAGCAGCCAGCAGGACCGCTATGGCTACACCTTC. The rearrangement joined TRBV5-1 to TRBJ1-2; no D segment can be confidently identified. Relative to germline, V is 4 bases shorter and J is 4 bases shorter, with 11 bases between their ends. The CDR3, from cysteine to phenylalanine, totals 13 residues. Kept here is only the CDR3 DNA, which spans 39 bases and is read in frame from base 1. As encoded in the germline V gene, CDR1 is SGHRS while CDR2 is YFSETQ.